Each of the 3 T cell receptor beta chains below was sequenced from the same sample in a study of T cells in Graves' hyperthyroidism and ophthalmopathy. It was RNA transcripts that yielded the amplified TCR beta CDR3 regions. Primed by the HTBI set, a first-round RT-PCR was run on the TCR CDR3. TCRdb redid the calling of the multiplex PCR reads with MiXCR, one entry per CDR3 protein. The top ten hold 6% to 8% of the sample, which has around 300,000 distinct CDR3 sequences, about 14% seen once. The sequenced sample consisted of blood. The receptor set was obtained from a woman aged 25 to 39 with Graves' hyperthyroidism that later progressed to Graves' ophthalmopathy.

This clonotype was seen many times. The CDR3 DNA reads as TGCGCCAGCAGCTTGTTACCAGTACAAGAGACCCAGTACTTC. Translated, it gives CASSLLPVQETQYF. The chain combines TRBV5-1 with TRBJ2-5; no clear D. CDR1 is SGHRS, CDR2 YFSETQ, per germline. CDR3 length: 14 residues. The ends were cut back, 1 base at V and 2 bases at J, with 9 bases in the middle.

This clonotype appeared many times. This chain connects TRBV20-1 to TRBJ1-1; D is possibly TRBD1 (5 bases). CDR1 DFQATT and CDR2 SNEGSKA come from the germline V gene (reference sequence). Trimming removed 8 bases at V and 3 bases at J, with 13 bases between. The CDR3 is 12 amino acids. The chain's CDR3 is CSCRVADTEAFF. The DNA for the CDR3 is TGCAGTTGCAGGGTTGCGGACACTGAAGCTTTCTTT.

This clonotype came up many times. The chain links TRBV7-9 to TRBJ1-2, with 9 bases fitting TRBD1. The J segment lost 8 bases and the V segment lost 5 bases, leaving 9 bases of the junction unmatched. Per the germline V gene, CDR1 is SEHNR and CDR2 is FQNEAQ (reference sequence). The CDR3 has 14 residues. The CDR3 reads CASSPRDRVGGYTF. The CDR3 coding sequence is TGTGCCAGCAGCCCCAGGGACAGGGTTGGCGGCTACACCTTC.